A selection of T cell receptor beta chains follows, all from one sample in a study of blood T cells in healthy people across ages. One entry per CDR3 protein, called by TCRdb with MiXCR from the 5' RACE reads. The top ten clones hold more than 35% of a sample with 600,000 to 650,000 distinct CDR3 sequences, around three fifths of them seen once. Material for sequencing was blood. These receptors were collected from a man aged 55 to 70 in good health. Each CDR3 is given with its conserved first and last residue. A D gene is named only where the DNA matches it firmly. Clone size is shown for a subset of rows, as once, few, many or a class of expanded clone.

clone_size,d_call,v_call,cdr3_length,cdr3_aa
few,TRBD2,TRBV9,16,CASSVLAGGSSYEQYF
few,-,TRBV7-2,13,CASSTFRSPELFF
-,-,TRBV11-2,15,CASSLDGLVSYEQYF
-,TRBD2,TRBV20-1,15,CSAAAGASGAHEQFF
-,TRBD1,TRBV4-1,14,CASSQLLQGDKLFF
-,TRBD1,TRBV6-1,14,CATLPDRGGPEQYF
-,TRBD1,TRBV6-5,13,CASSRRDRGKAFF
-,-,TRBV6-1,13,CASIKTGANVLTF
-,-,TRBV29-1,13,CSVDPGSRYGYTF
-,TRBD2,TRBV4-1,19,CASSQGPLPLAGVLNEQYF
-,-,TRBV28,12,CASSEVEYGYTF
-,TRBD2,TRBV4-1,19,CASSRPWPGLAGVYNEQFF
-,-,TRBV12-3/TRBV12-4,15,CASRKGGGSYNEQFF
many,-,TRBV7-7,19,CASSLETGLSGGRDTEAFF
-,-,TRBV12-1,15,CASSFGTFGNQPQHF
-,TRBD2,TRBV15,16,CATSRDISGAYNEQFF
few,TRBD1,TRBV20-1,13,CSVRQGAQETQYF
-,TRBD1,TRBV4-1,15,CASSPLGTGQETQFF
many,-,TRBV28,14,CASSNRAAQETQYF
-,-,TRBV7-2,16,CASSHGGAGRTYGYTF
-,-,TRBV6-2/TRBV6-3,12,CASSWAGEEQFF
-,TRBD2,TRBV6-2/TRBV6-3,16,CASSYSTSGGLNEQFF
few,-,TRBV20-1,12,CSARDSQGEQYF
-,-,TRBV3-1,14,CASSQDPLTHEQYF
-,-,TRBV27,14,CASSLSLPSQTQYF
-,-,TRBV20-1,12,CSARLQGRPQHF
-,-,TRBV5-1,15,CASSNQGGSSYEQYF
-,TRBD1,TRBV10-3,14,CAIRLTGGIDTQYF
-,TRBD2,TRBV29-1,14,CSFGLAGATDTQYF
-,-,TRBV28,12,CASTAGNYGYTF
-,-,TRBV29-1,13,CSVVEGLGSPLHF
-,TRBD2,TRBV20-1,16,CSARGTSGGARETQYF
-,-,TRBV10-3,14,CAISSTGEADTQYF
-,TRBD1,TRBV2,16,CASLSRDRGLTDTQYF
-,TRBD2,TRBV11-2,14,CASSPGLAGEAQYF
-,TRBD2,TRBV11-2,15,CASSRLAGPYNEQFF
-,-,TRBV3-1,15,CASSQVGTDPEKLFF
-,-,TRBV3-1,16,CASSQDGTVSTDTQYF
-,-,TRBV14,13,CASSAGTLYGYTF
-,-,TRBV5-4,14,CASSLGARKETQYF
-,TRBD2,TRBV28,15,CASSEAGGSTDTQYF
-,-,TRBV20-1,13,CSAYGTLTDTQYF
-,-,TRBV29-1,13,CSVEDLSGTEQYF
-,TRBD1,TRBV12-3/TRBV12-4,17,CASSPSTGTGRYDTQYF
few,-,TRBV12-3/TRBV12-4,15,CASSLAGGLADTQYF
many,TRBD1,TRBV11-2,14,CASKGQLNTGELFF
-,TRBD1,TRBV28,15,CASSWGAGTVYGYTF
many,-,TRBV20-1,11,CSARSSEKLFF
-,-,TRBV7-2,15,CASRPTGGQYNEQFF
-,TRBD1,TRBV29-1,13,CSVRETGDGGYTF
-,-,TRBV21-1,14,CASSKETPSDEQFF
-,-,TRBV15,17,CATSRDPQGAGANVLTF
-,-,TRBV5-1,15,CASSLLSGSTDTQYF
few,-,TRBV3-1,13,CASSQRGTDTQYF